Sequencing of this TCR beta chain was carried out in a study of tumor-infiltrating lymphocytes in primary liver carcinoma. Total RNA amounting to around 530 ng was the source from which TCR beta cDNA was made with a constant-region primer. Slightly modified ARM-PCR with three nested multiplex PCR rounds yielded TCR beta libraries. The first two PCR rounds used TRBV1-TRBV30 forward primers with a C-beta reverse primer, nine to ten cycles each. TCRdb reanalysed the multiplex PCR reads using MiXCR and keeps one entry per CDR3 protein. The sample lists approximately 190,000 distinct CDR3 sequences, 85% occurring once. The CDR3 extends over 14 amino acids. Germline CDR1 reads SGHTA; CDR2 reads FQGTGA. The count of this clonotype is one. The junction departs from germline at one end; a sequencing error may be responsible. It was from roughly 20-30 mg of unsorted bulk tissue that RNA and DNA were co-extracted.

This clonotype was sampled from a man in his forties with primary liver carcinoma and hepatitis B virus infection. The genes are TRBV7-3 and TRBJ2-2; 7 bases agree with TRBD2. Sample: tumor tissue from primary liver carcinoma. CDR3 sequence (DNA): TGTGCCAGCAGCTTAAGGGGGGGTACCGGGAAGCTGTTTTTT. Residues: CASSLRGGTGKLFF.